This record covers a single TCR beta chain. These data are taken from a study of tumor-infiltrating lymphocytes in primary liver carcinoma. They got blood RNA out of unsorted whole blood and also pulled out germline DNA. Germline-derived CDR1 and CDR2 are SGHVS and FQNEAQ. Trimming pared 1 base from V and 2 bases from J, leaving 11 bases between. This CDR3 has 15 amino acids. Using a constant-region primer together with ProtoScript II reverse transcriptase, TCR beta cDNA was made from 500 ng of total RNA. Investigators got TCR beta libraries out of three nested multiplex PCR rounds, done with slightly modified ARM-PCR. Investigators reported that the first two PCR rounds, at approximately 11 cycles each, used TRBV1-TRBV30 forward primers with a C-beta reverse primer. TCRdb processed the multiplex PCR reads anew with MiXCR; each CDR3 protein has one entry. The sample has some 200,000 distinct CDR3 sequences; about two thirds are singletons.

The V and J genes are TRBV7-8 and TRBJ1-1; D is ambiguous. What was sequenced was peripheral blood. The source of this sequence is a woman aged 60-75 years with primary liver carcinoma and hepatitis B virus infection. Here the CDR3 reads CASSLETWRNTEAFF. The CDR3 nucleotides are TGTGCCAGCAGCTTAGAAACCTGGCGAAACACTGAAGCTTTCTTT.